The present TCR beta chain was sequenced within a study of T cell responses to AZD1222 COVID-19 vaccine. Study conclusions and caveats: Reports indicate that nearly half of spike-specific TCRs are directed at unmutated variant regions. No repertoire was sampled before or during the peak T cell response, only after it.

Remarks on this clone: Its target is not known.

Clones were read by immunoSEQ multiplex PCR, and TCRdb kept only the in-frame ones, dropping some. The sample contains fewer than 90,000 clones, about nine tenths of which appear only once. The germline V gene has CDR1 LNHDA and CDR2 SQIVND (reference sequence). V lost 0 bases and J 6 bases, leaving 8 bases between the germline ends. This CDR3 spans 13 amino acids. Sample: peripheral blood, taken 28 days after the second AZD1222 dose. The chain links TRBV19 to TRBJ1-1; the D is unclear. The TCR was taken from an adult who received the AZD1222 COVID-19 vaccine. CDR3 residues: CASSIEGGAEAFF. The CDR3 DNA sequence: TGTGCCAGTAGTATAGAGGGAGGCGCTGAAGCTTTCTTT. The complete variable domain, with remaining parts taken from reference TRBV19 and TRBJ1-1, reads DGGITQSPKYLFRKEGQNVTLSCEQNLNHDAMYWYRQDPGQGLRLIYYSQIVNDFQKGDIAEGYSVSREKKESFPLTVTSAQKNPTAFYLCASSIEGGAEAFFGQGTRLTVV.